This TCR beta chain was observed in a study of STAT5B mutations in CD4+ large granular lymphocyte leukemia. Whole-study results and caveats: Main leukemic clonotypes were patient-specific, but approximately 27% appeared at low frequency elsewhere.

Per the germline V gene, CDR1 is MNHEY and CDR2 is SMNVEV (reference sequence). This CDR3 contains 12 residues. Trimming cost V 5 bases and J 6 bases, with 7 bases left between them. For this clone: What it recognizes is unknown.

Produced via immunoSEQ multiplex PCR; TCRdb's table is partial and in-frame only. This sample has 30,000 or so clones; approximately 79% occur once, and the top ten carry under 2.5%. The chain joins TRBV27 to TRBJ2-2, with unresolved D. The receptor comes from a human donor in good health. The sequencing input was CD4+ T cells from blood buffy coats. CDR3 residues: CASSPHPGELFF. CDR3 in DNA: TGTGCCAGCAGTCCCCACCCCGGGGAGCTGTTTTTT.